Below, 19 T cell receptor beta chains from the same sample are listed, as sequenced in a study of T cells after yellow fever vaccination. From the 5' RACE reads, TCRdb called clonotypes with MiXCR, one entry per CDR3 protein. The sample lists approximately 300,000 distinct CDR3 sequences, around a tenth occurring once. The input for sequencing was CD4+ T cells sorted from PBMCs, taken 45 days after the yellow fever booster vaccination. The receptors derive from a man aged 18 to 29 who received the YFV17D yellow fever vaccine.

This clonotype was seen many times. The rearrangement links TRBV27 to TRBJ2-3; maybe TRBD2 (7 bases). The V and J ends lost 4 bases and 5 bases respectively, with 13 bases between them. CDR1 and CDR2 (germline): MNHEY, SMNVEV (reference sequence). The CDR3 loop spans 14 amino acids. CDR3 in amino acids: CASSYRGGGDTQYF. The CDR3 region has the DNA TGTGCCAGCAGTTATAGGGGGGGCGGAGATACGCAGTATTTT.

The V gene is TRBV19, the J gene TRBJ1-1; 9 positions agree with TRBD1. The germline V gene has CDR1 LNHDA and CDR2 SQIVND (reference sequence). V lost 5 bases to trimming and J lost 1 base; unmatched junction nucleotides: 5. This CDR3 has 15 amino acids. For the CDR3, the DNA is TGTGCCAGTAGTGAACAGGGGGCAGGGAACACTGAAGCTTTCTTT. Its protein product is CASSEQGAGNTEAFF.

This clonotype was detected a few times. The CDR3 region has the DNA TGTGCCAGCAGCCTGGCTGGAGGGATGCCTGAAGCTTTCTTT. This translates into CASSLAGGMPEAFF. V gene TRBV5-4 combines with J gene TRBJ1-1; D not resolved. From germline, CDR1 is SGHNT and CDR2 YYREEE (reference sequence). Trimming shortened V by 4 bases and J by 6 bases, and 16 bases separated the two germline ends. CDR3 length: 14 residues.

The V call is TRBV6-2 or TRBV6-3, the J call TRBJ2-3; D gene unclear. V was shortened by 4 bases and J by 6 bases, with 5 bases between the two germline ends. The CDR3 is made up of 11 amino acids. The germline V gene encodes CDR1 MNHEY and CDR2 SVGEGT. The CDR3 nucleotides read TGTGCCAGCAGTTGGTGGGATACGCAGTATTTT. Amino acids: CASSWWDTQYF.

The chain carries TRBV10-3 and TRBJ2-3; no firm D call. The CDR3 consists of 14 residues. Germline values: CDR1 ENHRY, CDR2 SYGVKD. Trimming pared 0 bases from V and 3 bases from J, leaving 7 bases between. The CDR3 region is CAISESPPTDTQYF. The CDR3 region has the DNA TGTGCCATCAGTGAGTCCCCCCCGACAGATACGCAGTATTTT.

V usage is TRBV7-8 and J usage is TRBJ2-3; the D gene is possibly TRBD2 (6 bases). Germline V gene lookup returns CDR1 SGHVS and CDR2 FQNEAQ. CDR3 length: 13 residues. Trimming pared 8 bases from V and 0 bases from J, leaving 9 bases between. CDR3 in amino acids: CASAGLSTDTQYF. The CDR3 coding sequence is TGTGCCAGCGCGGGACTTAGCACAGATACGCAGTATTTT. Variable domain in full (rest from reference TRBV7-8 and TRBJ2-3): GAGVSQSPRYKVAKRGQDVALRCDPISGHVSLFWYQQALGQGPEFLTYFQNEAQLDKSGLPSDRFFAERPEGSVSTLKIQRTQQEDSAVYLCASAGLSTDTQYFGPGTRLTVL.

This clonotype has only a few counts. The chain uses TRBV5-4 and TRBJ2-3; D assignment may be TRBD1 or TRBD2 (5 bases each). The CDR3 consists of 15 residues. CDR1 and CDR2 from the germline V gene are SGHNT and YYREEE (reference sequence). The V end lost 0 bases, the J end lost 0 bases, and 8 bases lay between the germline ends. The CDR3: CASSLVGVSTDTQYF. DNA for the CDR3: TGTGCCAGCAGCTTGGTGGGGGTTAGCACAGATACGCAGTATTTT.

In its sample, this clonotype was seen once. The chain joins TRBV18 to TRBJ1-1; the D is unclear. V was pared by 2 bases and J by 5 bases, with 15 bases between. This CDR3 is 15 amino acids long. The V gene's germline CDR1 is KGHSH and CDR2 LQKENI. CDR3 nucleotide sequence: TGTGCCAGCTCACCATCCGGGGAGCCGGGAACTGAAGCTTTCTTT. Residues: CASSPSGEPGTEAFF.

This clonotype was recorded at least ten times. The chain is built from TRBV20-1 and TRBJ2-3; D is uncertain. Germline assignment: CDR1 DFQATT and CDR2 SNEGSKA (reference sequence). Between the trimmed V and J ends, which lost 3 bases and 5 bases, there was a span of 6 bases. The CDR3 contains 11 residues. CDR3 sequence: CSARGIDTQYF. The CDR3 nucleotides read TGCAGTGCTAGGGGAATAGATACGCAGTATTTT.

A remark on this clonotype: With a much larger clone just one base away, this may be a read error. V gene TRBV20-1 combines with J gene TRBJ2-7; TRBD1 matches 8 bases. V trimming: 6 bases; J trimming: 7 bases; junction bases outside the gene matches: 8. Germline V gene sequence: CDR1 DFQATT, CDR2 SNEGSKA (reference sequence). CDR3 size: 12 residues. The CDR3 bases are TGCAGTGCGGATCGGACAGGGAAAGAGCAGTACTTC. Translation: CSADRTGKEQYF.

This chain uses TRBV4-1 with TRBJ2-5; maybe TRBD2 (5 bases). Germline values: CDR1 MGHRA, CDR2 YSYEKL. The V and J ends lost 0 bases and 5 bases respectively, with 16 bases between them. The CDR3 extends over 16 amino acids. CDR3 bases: TGCGCCAGCAGCCAAGATACCTTACGGGAAAGGGAGACCCAGTACTTC. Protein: CASSQDTLRERETQYF.

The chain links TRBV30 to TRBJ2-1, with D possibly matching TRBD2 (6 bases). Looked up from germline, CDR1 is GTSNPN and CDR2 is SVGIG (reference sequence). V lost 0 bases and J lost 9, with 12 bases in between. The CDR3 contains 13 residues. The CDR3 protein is CAWSVGGAVEQFF. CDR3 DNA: TGTGCCTGGAGTGTAGGCGGGGCGGTTGAGCAGTTCTTC.

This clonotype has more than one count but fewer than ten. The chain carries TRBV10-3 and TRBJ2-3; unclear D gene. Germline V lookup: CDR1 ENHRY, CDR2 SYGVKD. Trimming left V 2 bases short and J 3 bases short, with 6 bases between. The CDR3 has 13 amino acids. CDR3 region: CAISETGTDTQYF. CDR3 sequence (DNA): TGTGCCATCAGTGAGACTGGGACAGATACGCAGTATTTT.

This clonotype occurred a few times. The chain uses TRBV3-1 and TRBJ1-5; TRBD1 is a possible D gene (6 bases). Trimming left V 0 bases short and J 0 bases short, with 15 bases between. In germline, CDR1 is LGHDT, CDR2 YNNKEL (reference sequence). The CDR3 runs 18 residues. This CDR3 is CASSQDSAGDYSNQPQHF. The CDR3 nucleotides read TGTGCCAGCAGCCAAGACAGCGCAGGGGACTATAGCAATCAGCCCCAGCATTTT.

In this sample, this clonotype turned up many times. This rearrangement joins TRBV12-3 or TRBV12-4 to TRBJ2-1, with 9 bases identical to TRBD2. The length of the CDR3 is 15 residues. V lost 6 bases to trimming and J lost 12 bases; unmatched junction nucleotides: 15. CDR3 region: CASSQAGLAGYGQFF. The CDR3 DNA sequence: TGTGCCAGCAGCCAAGCGGGTCTAGCGGGATATGGGCAGTTCTTC.

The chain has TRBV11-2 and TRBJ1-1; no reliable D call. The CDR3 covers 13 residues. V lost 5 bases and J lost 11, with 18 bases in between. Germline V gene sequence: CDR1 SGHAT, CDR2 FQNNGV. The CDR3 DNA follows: TGTGCCAGCAGCCGCATTGTGGAGGGTAACGCTTTCTTT. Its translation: CASSRIVEGNAFF.

Here the CDR3 reads CSAKRGFNYEQYF. The DNA for the CDR3 is TGCAGTGCTAAAAGAGGGTTTAACTACGAGCAGTACTTC. V is TRBV20-1 and J is TRBJ2-7, with D possibly being TRBD2 (5 bases). Trimming removed 4 bases at V and 3 bases at J, with 13 bases between. The CDR3 spans 13 residues. In germline, CDR1 is DFQATT, CDR2 SNEGSKA (reference sequence).

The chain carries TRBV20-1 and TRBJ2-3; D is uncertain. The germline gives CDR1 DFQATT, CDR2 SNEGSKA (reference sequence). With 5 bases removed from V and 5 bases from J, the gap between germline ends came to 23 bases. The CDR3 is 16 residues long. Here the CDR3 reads CSAADPLRTSGDTQYF. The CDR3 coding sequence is TGCAGTGCTGCCGACCCCCTACGAACCTCGGGAGATACGCAGTATTTT.

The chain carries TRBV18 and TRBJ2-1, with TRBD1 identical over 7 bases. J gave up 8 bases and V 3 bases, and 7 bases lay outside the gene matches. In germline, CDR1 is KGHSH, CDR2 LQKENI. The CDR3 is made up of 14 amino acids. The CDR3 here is CASSPATGSDEQFF. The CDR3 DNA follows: TGTGCCAGCTCACCGGCGACAGGGAGCGATGAGCAGTTCTTC.